The 5 T cell receptor beta chains listed next were all sequenced from one sample in a study of shared clonotypes between healthy human individuals. Sequenced by immunoSEQ multiplex PCR; TCRdb stores in-frame clones only, minus some. The table shows around 1.5 million clones, with 95% to 99% occurring only once. Sequenced input: naive CD4+ T cells sorted from blood. Stated subset: CD45RA+ positively selected. The source is a man between 25 and 39 years old in good health.

The DNA for the CDR3 is TGTGCCAGCAGTGAACAGGGGCGCGGTAATGAAAAACTGTTTTTT. Translation: CASSEQGRGNEKLFF. The rearrangement links TRBV28 to TRBJ1-4, with 7 nucleotides matching TRBD1. The CDR3 covers 15 residues. Trimming at V came to 5 bases and at J to 4 bases, leaving 7 bases not matched to a gene. Looked up from germline, CDR1 is MDHEN and CDR2 is SYDVKM.

The rearrangement joins TRBV18 to TRBJ1-4; a possible D gene is TRBD1 (5 bases). This CDR3 comprises 13 residues. The V end was cut by 6 bases, the J end by 8 bases, with 13 bases between. Germline V CDR1 and CDR2: KGHSH, LQKENI. The CDR3 region has the DNA TGTGCCAGCTCGCCCGTGGGGGAGGAAAAACTGTTTTTT. Translation: CASSPVGEEKLFF.

This clone was recorded a few times. The J gene is TRBJ1-2, the V gene TRBV6-5, with D perhaps TRBD1 (6 bases). Germline CDR1 reads MNHEY; CDR2 reads SVGAGI. V dropped 6 bases and J dropped 4 bases, with 15 bases sitting between them. This CDR3 comprises 14 residues. As DNA, the CDR3 is TGTGCCAGCAGGCCGCCGGGGGGGCTCTATGGCTACACCTTC. Translation: CASRPPGGLYGYTF.

The J gene is TRBJ2-3, the V gene TRBV28; D gene unclear. V was shortened by 2 bases and J by 0 bases, with 6 bases between the two germline ends. The CDR3 has 14 amino acids. Per the germline V gene, CDR1 is MDHEN and CDR2 is SYDVKM. The CDR3, as DNA: TGTGCCAGCAGTTTAGATGGGAGCACAGATACGCAGTATTTT. This codes for CASSLDGSTDTQYF. Looking up the rest from reference TRBV28 and TRBJ2-3 gives the full variable domain: DVKVTQSSRYLVKRTGEKVFLECVQDMDHENMFWYRQDPGLGLRLIYFSYDVKMKEKGDIPEGYSVSREKKERFSLILESASTNQTSMYLCASSLDGSTDTQYFGPGTRLTVL.

V gene TRBV5-1 combines with J gene TRBJ1-1; 7 nucleotides match TRBD1. V was pared by 7 bases and J by 2 bases, with 11 bases of the junction left unmatched. Germline-derived CDR1 and CDR2 are SGHRS and YFSETQ. The CDR3 spans 15 residues. CDR3 DNA: TGCGCCAGCCTGGAGGGGGCAGGGAGTAACACTGAAGCTTTCTTT. Translated, it gives CASLEGAGSNTEAFF. Full variable domain (rest looked up from reference TRBV5-1 and TRBJ1-1): KAGVTQTPRYLIKTRGQQVTLSCSPISGHRSVSWYQQTPGQGLQFLFEYFSETQRNKGNFPGRFSGRQFSNSRSEMNVSTLELGDSALYLCASLEGAGSNTEAFFGQGTRLTVV.